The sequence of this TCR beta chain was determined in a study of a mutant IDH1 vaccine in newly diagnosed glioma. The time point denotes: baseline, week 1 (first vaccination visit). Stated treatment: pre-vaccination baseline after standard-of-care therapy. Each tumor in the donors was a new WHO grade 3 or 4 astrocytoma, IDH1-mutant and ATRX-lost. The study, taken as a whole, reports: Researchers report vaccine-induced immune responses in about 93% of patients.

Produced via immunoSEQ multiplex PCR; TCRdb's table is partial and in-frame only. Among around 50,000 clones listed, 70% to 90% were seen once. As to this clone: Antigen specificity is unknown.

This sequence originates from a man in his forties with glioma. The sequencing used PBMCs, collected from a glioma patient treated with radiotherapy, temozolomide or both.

CDR3 sequence (DNA): TGTGCCAGCAGTGGGATGGGGGGTGTCAATCAGCCCCAGCATTTT. It encodes CASSGMGGVNQPQHF. The chain uses TRBV27 and TRBJ1-5; the D gene is possibly TRBD1 (5 bases). The V gene lost 5 bases and the J gene lost 3 bases, with 14 bases spanning the gap. Germline loops: CDR1 MNHEY, CDR2 SMNVEV (reference sequence). The CDR3 sequence is 15 residues long.